The following is a T cell receptor (beta chain) sequence with its context. The target antigen is unknown. The data are from a study of shared clonotypes between healthy human individuals. Overall study results and limits: Tissue TCR repertoires likely differ from these blood-only repertoires. Naive CD4 clonotype sharing across a few donors was around 5.5%.

TCRdb keeps only in-frame clones here, not all; method: immunoSEQ multiplex PCR. The sample yields around 2,000,000 clones, about 95% seen once. V dropped 5 bases and J dropped 4 bases, with 17 bases sitting between them. The CDR3 length is 15 residues. Looked up from germline, CDR1 is SEHNR and CDR2 is FQNEAQ (reference sequence). CD45RO-negative cells were positively selected for CCR7, leaving out terminally differentiated effector memory CD45RA+ cells. The chain links TRBV7-9 to TRBJ2-5, with D possibly TRBD2 on 6 matching bases. The sequence was obtained from a young man in good health. Sequencing was done on a sample of naive CD8+ T cells sorted from blood. This CDR3 reads CASSPPVGGGETQYF. The CDR3 nucleotides are TGTGCCAGCAGCCCCCCCGTGGGAGGAGGAGAGACCCAGTACTTC.